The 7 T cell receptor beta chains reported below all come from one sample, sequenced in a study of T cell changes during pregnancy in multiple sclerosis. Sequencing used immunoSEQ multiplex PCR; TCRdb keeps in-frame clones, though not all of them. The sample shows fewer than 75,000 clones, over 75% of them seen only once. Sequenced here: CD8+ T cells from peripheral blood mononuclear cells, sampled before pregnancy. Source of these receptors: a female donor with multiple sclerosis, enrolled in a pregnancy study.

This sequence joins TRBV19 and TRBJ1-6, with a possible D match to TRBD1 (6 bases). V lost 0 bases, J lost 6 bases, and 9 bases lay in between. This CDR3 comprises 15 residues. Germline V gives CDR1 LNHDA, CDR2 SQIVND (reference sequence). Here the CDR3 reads CASSIDQGGNSPLHF. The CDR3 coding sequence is TGTGCCAGTAGTATAGATCAAGGGGGTAATTCACCCCTCCACTTT.

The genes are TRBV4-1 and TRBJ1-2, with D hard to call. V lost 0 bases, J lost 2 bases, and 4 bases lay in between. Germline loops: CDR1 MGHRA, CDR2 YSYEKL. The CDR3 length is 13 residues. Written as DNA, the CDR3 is TGCGCCAGCAGCCAAGACGGGAACTATGGCTACACCTTC. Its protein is CASSQDGNYGYTF.

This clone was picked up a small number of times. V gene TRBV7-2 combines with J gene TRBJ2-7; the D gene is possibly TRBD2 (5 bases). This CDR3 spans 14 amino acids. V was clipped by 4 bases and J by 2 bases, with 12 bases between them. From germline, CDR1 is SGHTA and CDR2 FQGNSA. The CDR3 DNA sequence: TGTGCCAGCAGCTACTCGATCGGGGCCTACGAGCAGTACTTC. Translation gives CASSYSIGAYEQYF.

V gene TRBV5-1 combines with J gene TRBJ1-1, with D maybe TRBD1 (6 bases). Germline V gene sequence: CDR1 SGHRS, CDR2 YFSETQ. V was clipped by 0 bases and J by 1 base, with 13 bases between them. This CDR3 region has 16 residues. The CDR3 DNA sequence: TGCGCCAGCAGCTTGGGGGGACAAGGCTGGAACACTGAAGCTTTCTTT. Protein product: CASSLGGQGWNTEAFF.

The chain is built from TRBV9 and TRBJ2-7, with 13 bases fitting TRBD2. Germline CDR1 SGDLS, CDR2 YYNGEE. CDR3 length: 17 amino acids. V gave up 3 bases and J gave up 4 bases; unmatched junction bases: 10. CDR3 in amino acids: CASSASLAGGSYYEQYF. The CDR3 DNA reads TGTGCCAGCAGCGCATCACTAGCGGGGGGGTCCTATTACGAGCAGTACTTC.

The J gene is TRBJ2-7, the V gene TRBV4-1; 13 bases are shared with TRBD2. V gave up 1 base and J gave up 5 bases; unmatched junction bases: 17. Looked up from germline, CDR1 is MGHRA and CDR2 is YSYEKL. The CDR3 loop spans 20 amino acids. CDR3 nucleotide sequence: TGCGCCAGCAGCCAAGCGGTGAAACTAGCGGGGGGGACCCCCCTCCACGAGCAGTACTTC. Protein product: CASSQAVKLAGGTPLHEQYF.

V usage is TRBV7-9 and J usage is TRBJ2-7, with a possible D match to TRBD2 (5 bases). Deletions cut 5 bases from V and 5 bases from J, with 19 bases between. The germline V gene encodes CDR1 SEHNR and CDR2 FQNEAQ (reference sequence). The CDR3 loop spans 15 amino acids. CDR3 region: CASSHDRTVFDEQYF. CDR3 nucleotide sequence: TGTGCCAGCAGCCATGATCGGACTGTCTTCGACGAGCAGTACTTC.